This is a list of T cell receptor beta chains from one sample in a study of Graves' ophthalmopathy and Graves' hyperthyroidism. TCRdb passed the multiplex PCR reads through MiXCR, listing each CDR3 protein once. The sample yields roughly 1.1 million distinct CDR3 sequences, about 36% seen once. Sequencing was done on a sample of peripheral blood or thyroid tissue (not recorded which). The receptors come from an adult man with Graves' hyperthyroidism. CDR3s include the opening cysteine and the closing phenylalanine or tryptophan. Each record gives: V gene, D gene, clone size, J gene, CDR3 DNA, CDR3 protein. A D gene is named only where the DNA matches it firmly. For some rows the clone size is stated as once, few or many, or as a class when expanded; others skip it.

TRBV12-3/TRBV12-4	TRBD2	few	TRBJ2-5	TGTGCCAGCAGTTTGAGCGGGGCTAGCGGACAAGAGACCCAGTACTTC	CASSLSGASGQETQYF
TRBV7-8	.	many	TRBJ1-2	TGTGCCAGCAGCTTTGAAGTGCGCTATGGCTACACCTTC	CASSFEVRYGYTF
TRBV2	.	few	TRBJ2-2	TGTGCCAGCAGTGAAGGGGCAGGGCGCACCGGGGAGCTGTTTTTT	CASSEGAGRTGELFF
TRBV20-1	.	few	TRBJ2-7	TGCAGTGCCACCCGCGACTCCTACGAGCAGTACTTC	CSATRDSYEQYF
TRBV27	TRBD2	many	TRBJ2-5	TGTGCCACGGGGGGGACCCAGTACTTC	CATGGTQYF
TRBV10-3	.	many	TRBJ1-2	TGTGCCATCAGTGAGTCGAAGGACAGTGGCTACACCTTC	CAISESKDSGYTF
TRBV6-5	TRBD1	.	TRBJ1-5	TGTGCCAGCAGCCCCCAGGGGGCGCGGGACAATCAGCCCCAGCATTTT	CASSPQGARDNQPQHF
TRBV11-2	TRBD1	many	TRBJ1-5	TGTGCCAGCAGCTTAGGTGGTACAGGGGCTCGAAGGGAACCACAGCATTTT	CASSLGGTGARREPQHF
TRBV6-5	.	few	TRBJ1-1	TGTGCCAGCAGGGGACCGATTGAAGCTTTCTTT	CASRGPIEAFF
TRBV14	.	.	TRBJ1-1	TGTGCCAGCAGCCAAGGGAGCAGGAGGAACACTGAAGCTTTCTTT	CASSQGSRRNTEAFF
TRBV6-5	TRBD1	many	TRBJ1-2	TGTGCCAGCAGTTACGGACAGGGGGCAGGGTATGGCTACACCTTC	CASSYGQGAGYGYTF
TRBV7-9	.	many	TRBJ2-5	TGTGCCAGCAGCCCCCCGCTGGGAGGAGAGACCCAGTACTTC	CASSPPLGGETQYF
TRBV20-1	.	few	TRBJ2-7	TGCAGTGCTATGCCCCCCGGGTTTGCTGGGGGGAGATCCTACGAGCAGTACTTC	CSAMPPGFAGGRSYEQYF
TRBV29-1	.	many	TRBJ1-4	TGCAGCGTTGACTTGGTAGGGGATGAAAAACTGTTTTTT	CSVDLVGDEKLFF
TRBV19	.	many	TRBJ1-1	TGTGCCAGTAGTATAACCGGGGAAGCTTTCTTT	CASSITGEAFF
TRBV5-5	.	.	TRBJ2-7	TGTGCCAGCAGCCCGGGCACATCGCGCTCCTACGAGCAGTACTTC	CASSPGTSRSYEQYF
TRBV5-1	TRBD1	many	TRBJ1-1	TGTGCCAGCAGCCTCACAGGGGGCACTGAAGCTTTCTTT	CASSLTGGTEAFF
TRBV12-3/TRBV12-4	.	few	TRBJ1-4	TGTGCCAGCAGTCTTGGACAGCGGAAAGGGGCTAATGAAAAACTGTTTTTT	CASSLGQRKGANEKLFF
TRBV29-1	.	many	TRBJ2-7	TGCAGCGTTGTTGGGCAGGGGTTAATCCACGAGCAGTACTTC	CSVVGQGLIHEQYF
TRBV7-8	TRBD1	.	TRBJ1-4	TGCGCCAGCAGCTTGCGACAGGGGGTCCTACAAAATCAGGAGGAACTGTTTTTT	CASSLRQGVLQNQEELFF
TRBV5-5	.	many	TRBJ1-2	TGTGCCAGCAGCTTGGTTATAGGACAGTGGGATGGCTACACCTTC	CASSLVIGQWDGYTF
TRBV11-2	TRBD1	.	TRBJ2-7	TGTGCCAGCACCATAACAGGGGGCTGGGACGAGCAGTACTTC	CASTITGGWDEQYF
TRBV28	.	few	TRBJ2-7	TGTGCCAGCACCGGGACGCCCCTTGTAGAGCAGTACTTC	CASTGTPLVEQYF
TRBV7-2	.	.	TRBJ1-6	TGTGCCAGCAGCCCATCGGGGCGGTCGAATTCACCCCTCCACTTT	CASSPSGRSNSPLHF
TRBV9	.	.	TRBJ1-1	TGTGCCAGCAGTTACCCCCCAGGGGTACGCCGTGAGGAAGCTTTCTTT	CASSYPPGVRREEAFF
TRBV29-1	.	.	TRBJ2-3	TGCAGCGTTGAGAAAGGGCTGGGGGCAGATACGCAGTATTTT	CSVEKGLGADTQYF
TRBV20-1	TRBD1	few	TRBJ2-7	TGCAGTGCCCCCCGGACAGGGGGCTTCTACGAGCAGTACTTC	CSAPRTGGFYEQYF
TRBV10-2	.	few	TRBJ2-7	TGCGCCAGCTCAAGGTACGATTCAGGAATAACCTACGAGCAGTACTTC	CASSRYDSGITYEQYF
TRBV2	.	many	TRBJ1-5	TGTGCCAGCGGGACTGTCCGTGATCAGCCCCAGCATTTT	CASGTVRDQPQHF
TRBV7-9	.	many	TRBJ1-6	TGTGCCAGCTCGGAGGCCCATTCACCCCTCCACTTT	CASSEAHSPLHF
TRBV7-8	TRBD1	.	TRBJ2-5	TGTGCCAGCAGCTTAACGGGGACAGGGGGGGAGACCCAGTACTTC	CASSLTGTGGETQYF
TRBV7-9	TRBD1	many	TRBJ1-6	TGTGCCAGCAGCCCGGTCAGGGGGAATTCACCCCTCCACTTT	CASSPVRGNSPLHF
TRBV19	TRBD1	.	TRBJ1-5	TGTGCCAGTAGTACTCTAACAGGGGCGGGTCAGCCCCAGCATTTT	CASSTLTGAGQPQHF
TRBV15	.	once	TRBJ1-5	TGTGCCACCAGGGTGGGTCTAGCGGGAGGATCAGGGCAGCCCCAGCATTTT	CATRVGLAGGSGQPQHF
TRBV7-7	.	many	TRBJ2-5	TGTGCCAGCAGCTTAAGGCGGGACTTGCAAGAGACCCAGTACTTC	CASSLRRDLQETQYF
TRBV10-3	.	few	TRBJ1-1	TGTGCCATTTCCCGGGCAACTGGAACTGAAGCTTTCTTT	CAISRATGTEAFF
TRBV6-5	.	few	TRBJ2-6	TGTGCCAGCAGTTATAGGAGTTCAGGGGCCAACGTCCTGACTTTC	CASSYRSSGANVLTF
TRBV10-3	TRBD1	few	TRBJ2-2	TGTGCCAGCAGTTACGTCATTGGGACAGAGGCTGGCGGGGAGCTGTTTTTT	CASSYVIGTEAGGELFF
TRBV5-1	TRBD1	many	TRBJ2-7	TGCGCCAGCAGCGATCCGGGACAGGGGGCAGGAGGTGAGCAGTACTTC	CASSDPGQGAGGEQYF
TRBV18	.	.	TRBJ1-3	TGTGCCAGCTCACCACCGGGACTGGCGGCAAACACCATATATTTT	CASSPPGLAANTIYF
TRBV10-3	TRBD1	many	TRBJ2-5	TGTGCCACCTCAGACAGGGGAAGCCAAGAGACCCAGTACTTC	CATSDRGSQETQYF
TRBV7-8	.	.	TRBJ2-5	TGTGCCAGCTCACCACGGGCAGGAGAGGAGACCCAGTACTTC	CASSPRAGEETQYF
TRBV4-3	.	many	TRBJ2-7	TGCGCCAGCAGCCAGGGGAAATCCTACGAGCAGTACTTC	CASSQGKSYEQYF
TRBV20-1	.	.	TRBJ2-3	TGCAGTGCTAGACTGCCCACCCCGAAGGGGACAAAGGTCCACAACACAGATACGCAGTATTTT	CSARLPTPKGTKVHNTDTQYF
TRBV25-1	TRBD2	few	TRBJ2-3	TGTGCCAGCAGCCATAGCGGGAGGTATACAGATACGCAGTATTTT	CASSHSGRYTDTQYF